The 5 T cell receptor beta chains given below trace back to one sample, sequenced in a study of cytomegalovirus exposure and HLA in healthy donors. This PCR relied on a set of 60 Vbeta primers and 13 Jbeta primers. Here immunoSEQ multiplex PCR was the method, and the copy in TCRdb shows in-frame clones only, minus some. The table has under 150,000 clones, about 82% seen once. Sequenced input: PBMCs. All receptors come from a male donor in good health and CMV-seronegative.

The chain uses TRBV28 and TRBJ2-7; TRBD2 aligns across 9 bases. CDR3 length: 15 amino acids. Germline assignment: CDR1 MDHEN and CDR2 SYDVKM. The junction had 7 bases not matched to a gene; V was cut back by 4 bases and J by 3 bases. CDR3 residues: CASSSVAGEGYEQYF. The CDR3 region has the DNA TGTGCCAGCAGTTCCGTAGCGGGAGAGGGCTACGAGCAGTACTTC.

The chain recombines TRBV2 with TRBJ1-1; 7 bases match TRBD1. This CDR3 is 14 amino acids long. The germline V gene encodes CDR1 SNHLY and CDR2 FYNNEI. V dropped 6 bases and J dropped 7; count of bases not matched to a gene: 11. CDR3 coding DNA: TGTGCCAGCAGAGGGGGCTCGGGGGACGGTGAAGCTTTCTTT. Its translation is CASRGGSGDGEAFF.

This chain connects TRBV6-5 to TRBJ1-1, with a weak D call TRBD1 (5 bases). In germline, CDR1 is MNHEY, CDR2 SVGAGI. The CDR3 runs to 15 residues. V shed 6 bases and J shed 0 bases, with 14 bases lying between them. The CDR3 DNA reads as TGTGCCAGCAGGGGAACAGGAGCTATGAACACTGAAGCTTTCTTT. Its protein product is CASRGTGAMNTEAFF.

The chain combines TRBV20-1 with TRBJ2-1, with 7 bases that match TRBD2. Germline assignment: CDR1 DFQATT and CDR2 SNEGSKA (reference sequence). The V and J ends lost 3 bases and 15 bases, in that order; junction bases with no gene match: 8. The CDR3 has 11 amino acids. CDR3 protein: CSASRTSSMFF. As DNA, the CDR3 is TGCAGTGCTAGCAGGACTAGTTCGATGTTCTTC.

This clone was counted between two and nine times. The chain uses TRBV4-1 and TRBJ1-4; D is undetermined. This CDR3 is 15 amino acids long. Germline CDR1 and CDR2: MGHRA and YSYEKL. V was shortened by 0 bases and J by 5 bases, with 10 bases between the two germline ends. The CDR3 nucleotides read TGCGCCAGCAGCCAAGATTTGCGGCAAAATGAAAAACTGTTTTTT. Translating gives CASSQDLRQNEKLFF.